This passage covers 16 T cell receptor beta chains from one sample sequenced in a study of blood T cell repertoires in COVID-19. TCRdb keeps only in-frame clones here, not all; method: immunoSEQ multiplex PCR. This table holds a few hundred thousand clones, around 88% found once. The sample taken for sequencing was peripheral blood. Receptors originate from a woman aged 25 to 39 who had recovered from COVID-19.

The chain is built from TRBV9 and TRBJ2-2; 7 nucleotides match TRBD2. The junction had 12 bases not matched to a gene; V was cut back by 3 bases and J by 1 base. Germline assignment: CDR1 SGDLS and CDR2 YYNGEE. The CDR3 runs to 18 residues. CDR3 residues: CASSADLADLENTGELFF. The CDR3 DNA sequence: TGTGCCAGCAGCGCAGACCTAGCGGACCTCGAGAACACCGGGGAGCTGTTTTTT.

The gene calls are TRBV4-1 and TRBJ2-7; D uncertain. Germline CDR1 MGHRA, CDR2 YSYEKL. There are 14 residues in the CDR3. The V and J ends lost 0 bases and 3 bases respectively, with 9 bases between them. CDR3 residues: CASSQEAGYYEQYF. The CDR3 DNA follows: TGCGCCAGCAGCCAAGAGGCAGGCTACTACGAGCAGTACTTC.

CDR3 protein: CASSFAGQGFNTIYF. CDR3 nucleotide sequence: TGTGCCAGCAGCTTCGCGGGACAGGGGTTCAACACCATATATTTT. This chain links TRBV7-9 with TRBJ1-3; 10 positions agree with TRBD1. This CDR3 spans 15 amino acids. Trimming removed 3 bases from V and 7 bases from J; junction bases left unmatched: 6. CDR1 and CDR2 (germline): SEHNR, FQNEAQ (reference sequence). The whole variable domain, filled in from reference TRBV7-9 and TRBJ1-3, reads DTGVSQNPRHKITKRGQNVTFRCDPISEHNRLYWYRQTLGQGPEFLTYFQNEAQLEKSRLLSDRFSAERPKGSFSTLEIQRTEQGDSAMYLCASSFAGQGFNTIYFGEGSWLTVV.

The chain recombines TRBV13 with TRBJ1-2; no firm D call. Trimming removed 0 bases from V and 8 bases from J, with 13 bases in between. CDR3 size: 14 residues. Looked up from germline, CDR1 is PRHDT and CDR2 is FYEKMQ (reference sequence). CDR3 loop: CASSLGLMKRGYTF. The CDR3 bases are TGTGCCAGCAGCTTAGGCCTAATGAAGCGGGGCTACACCTTC.

V gene TRBV5-6 combines with J gene TRBJ1-1; no definite D call. The CDR3 runs to 11 residues. Germline V gene lookup returns CDR1 SGHDT and CDR2 YYEEEE. The V and J ends lost 4 bases and 8 bases respectively, with 9 bases between them. The CDR3 is CASSLGGEAFF. The CDR3 DNA follows: TGTGCCAGCAGCCTTGGAGGGGAAGCTTTCTTT. Full variable domain (outside the CDR3, taken from reference TRBV5-6 and TRBJ1-1): DAGVTQSPTHLIKTRGQQVTLRCSPKSGHDTVSWYQQALGQGPQFIFQYYEEEERQRGNFPDRFSGHQFPNYSSELNVNALLLGDSALYLCASSLGGEAFFGQGTRLTVV.

The chain recombines TRBV2 with TRBJ2-7; TRBD1 matches at 10 bases. V shed 6 bases, J shed 3 bases, and the junction held 5 bases outside the gene matches. CDR1 is SNHLY and CDR2 is FYNNEI in the germline V gene. CDR3 length equals 14 residues. DNA of the CDR3: TGTGCCAGCAGCCCGGACAGGGGGAGCTACGAGCAGTACTTC. Encoded protein: CASSPDRGSYEQYF.

Many counts were recorded for this clone. The CDR3 loop is CASSTTSGPAYEQYF. CDR3 nucleotides: TGTGCCAGTAGTACCACCTCAGGTCCGGCCTACGAGCAGTACTTC. V and J are TRBV19 and TRBJ2-7, with no clear D. The CDR3 is 15 amino acids. The germline gives CDR1 LNHDA, CDR2 SQIVND (reference sequence). V lost 4 bases and J lost 2, with 15 bases in between. The full variable domain, completed using reference TRBV19 and TRBJ2-7, is DGGITQSPKYLFRKEGQNVTLSCEQNLNHDAMYWYRQDPGQGLRLIYYSQIVNDFQKGDIAEGYSVSREKKESFPLTVTSAQKNPTAFYLCASSTTSGPAYEQYFGPGTRLTVT.

The chain is built from TRBV11-2 and TRBJ2-3; 8 bases fit TRBD2. Per germline, CDR1 SGHAT and CDR2 FQNNGV. The CDR3 is made up of 16 amino acids. V trimming: 6 bases; J trimming: 2 bases; junction bases outside the gene matches: 10. The CDR3 region has the DNA TGTGCCAGCAGTCCAACGGTTGGACTAGCCACAGATACGCAGTATTTT. Its protein product is CASSPTVGLATDTQYF.

This clone was seen more than once but under ten times. The chain employs TRBV5-1 and TRBJ1-5; a possible D gene is TRBD1 (5 bases). The CDR3 spans 14 residues. Germline V gene lookup returns CDR1 SGHRS and CDR2 YFSETQ. Trimming left V 0 bases short and J 5 bases short, with 9 bases between. This chain's CDR3 is CASSLAPGDQPQHF. CDR3 bases: TGCGCCAGCAGCTTGGCTCCGGGGGATCAGCCCCAGCATTTT.

V gene TRBV20-1 combines with J gene TRBJ2-2; TRBD2 agrees at 8 bases. CDR3 size: 15 residues. Germline trimming cut 3 bases from V and 4 bases from J; bases unmatched to any gene: 7. The germline V gene has CDR1 DFQATT and CDR2 SNEGSKA (reference sequence). The CDR3 spells CSASSGLAGTGELFF. In nucleotides, the CDR3 is TGCAGTGCTAGTAGCGGGCTAGCGGGCACCGGGGAGCTGTTTTTT.

The chain combines TRBV6-1 with TRBJ1-6; 7 nucleotides line up with TRBD1. CDR3 length: 17 amino acids. J was trimmed by 11 bases and V by 3 bases; bases with no gene match: 16. The germline gives CDR1 MNHNS, CDR2 SASEGT. CDR3 loop: CASSDADRAGGRPPLHF. In DNA form, the CDR3 reads TGTGCCAGCAGTGACGCAGACAGGGCGGGCGGTAGGCCACCCCTCCACTTT.

V and J are TRBV5-1 and TRBJ2-1; 10 bases align to TRBD2. The CDR3 is 14 residues long. Germline-derived CDR1 and CDR2 are SGHRS and YFSETQ. Trimming removed 4 bases from V and 4 bases from J; junction bases left unmatched: 2. The CDR3 sequence: CASSRTSGYNEQFF. Written as DNA, the CDR3 is TGCGCCAGCAGCAGGACTAGCGGATACAATGAGCAGTTCTTC.

The rearrangement uses TRBV5-6 and TRBJ1-2; D is undetermined. Per germline, CDR1 SGHDT and CDR2 YYEEEE. The CDR3 has 15 amino acids. V was cut by 0 bases and J by 4 bases, with 13 bases left in between. CDR3 sequence reads: CASSLAWQVTYGYTF. In DNA, the CDR3 is TGTGCCAGCAGCTTGGCCTGGCAGGTAACCTATGGCTACACCTTC.

The rearrangement joins TRBV2 to TRBJ1-2; TRBD1 agrees at 7 bases. Trimming cost V 10 bases and J 6 bases; bases outside gene matches: 14. The CDR3 totals 14 residues. The germline V gene encodes CDR1 SNHLY and CDR2 FYNNEI. CDR3 in DNA: TGTGCCACCTACAGGGGAGCCCCAAGAGATGGCTACACCTTC. This codes for CATYRGAPRDGYTF.

This clone was detected only a few times. This chain joins TRBV2 and TRBJ2-3, with a tentative D call TRBD2 (5 bases). Germline V gives CDR1 SNHLY, CDR2 FYNNEI. The V end was cut by 7 bases, the J end by 3 bases, with 11 bases between. The CDR3 runs 13 residues. DNA of the CDR3: TGTGCCAGCAAAAGGCTAGCTACAGATACGCAGTATTTT. This encodes CASKRLATDTQYF.

The chain joins TRBV27 to TRBJ2-6; D gene ambiguous. Trimming left V 5 bases short and J 0 bases short, with 8 bases between. CDR3 length: 15 residues. CDR1 MNHEY and CDR2 SMNVEV come from the germline V gene (reference sequence). The CDR3 spells CASSPFYSGANVLTF. The CDR3 DNA sequence: TGTGCCAGCAGTCCCTTCTACTCTGGGGCCAACGTCCTGACTTTC.